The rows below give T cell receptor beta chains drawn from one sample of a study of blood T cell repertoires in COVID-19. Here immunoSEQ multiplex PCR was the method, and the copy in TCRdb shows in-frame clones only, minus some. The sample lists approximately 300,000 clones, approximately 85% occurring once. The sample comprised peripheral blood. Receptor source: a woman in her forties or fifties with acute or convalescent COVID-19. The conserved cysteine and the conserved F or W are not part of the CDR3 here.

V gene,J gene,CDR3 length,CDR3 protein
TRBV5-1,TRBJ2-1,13,ASSSRFADVDEQF
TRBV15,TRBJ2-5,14,ATSRALGQAQETQY
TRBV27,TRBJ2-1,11,ASSWPGVNEQF
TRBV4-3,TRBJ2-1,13,ASSLGGAGDNEQF
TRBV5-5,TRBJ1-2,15,ASSLRQGGFGVYGYT
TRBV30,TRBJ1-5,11,AWSDRANQPQH
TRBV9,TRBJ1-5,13,ASSVAGGSNQPQH
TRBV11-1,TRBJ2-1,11,ASSLESYNEQF
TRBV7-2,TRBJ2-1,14,ASSLVGQGSRYEQF
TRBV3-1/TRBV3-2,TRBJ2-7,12,ASSRRDRGNEQY
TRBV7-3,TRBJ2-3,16,ASSLYPPRRNFTDTQY
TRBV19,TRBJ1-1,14,ASSIVRRGMNTEAF
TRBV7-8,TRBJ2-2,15,ASSIPGLAENTGELF
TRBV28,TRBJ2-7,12,ASSAWTDPSEQY
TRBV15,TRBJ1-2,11,ATRHTGDYGYT
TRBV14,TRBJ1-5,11,ASSHGQGQPQH
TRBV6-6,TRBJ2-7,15,ASSPRTGWTISYEQY
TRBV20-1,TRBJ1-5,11,SASSQVPGPQH
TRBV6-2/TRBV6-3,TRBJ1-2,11,ASSLLGSYGYT
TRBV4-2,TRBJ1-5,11,ASSGTGNQPQH
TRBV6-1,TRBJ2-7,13,ASSEYLSSAYEQY
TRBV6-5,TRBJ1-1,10,ASTGGGSEAF
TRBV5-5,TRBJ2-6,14,ASSLSAFSGANVLT
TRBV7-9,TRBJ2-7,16,ASSARRAGTADLREQY
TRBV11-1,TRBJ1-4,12,ASSSGRRGEKLF
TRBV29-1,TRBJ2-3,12,SVRGTGGTDTQY
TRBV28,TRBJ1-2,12,ASSTRQGRYGYT
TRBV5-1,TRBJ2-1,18,ASSSWTALAGATQYHEQF
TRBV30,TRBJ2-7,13,AWSPLQGNSYEQY
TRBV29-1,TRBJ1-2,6,SVSSYT
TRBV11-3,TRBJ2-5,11,ASSSTGIETQY
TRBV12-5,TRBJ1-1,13,ASGSPGTTRTEAF
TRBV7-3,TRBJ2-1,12,ASSRLAGANEQF
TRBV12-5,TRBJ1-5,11,ARGNRAYQPQH
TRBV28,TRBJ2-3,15,ASSNPGLAVGTDTQY
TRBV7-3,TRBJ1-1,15,ASSRKGRETGGTEAF
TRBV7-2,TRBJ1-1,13,ASSPIGGEGAEAF
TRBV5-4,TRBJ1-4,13,ASSPRGGPNEKLF
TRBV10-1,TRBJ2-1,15,ASSSGRGTDTYNEQF
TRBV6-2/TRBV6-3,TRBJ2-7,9,ASSNTYEQY
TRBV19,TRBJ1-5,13,ASSRGQGIDQPQH
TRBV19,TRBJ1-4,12,ASSNRATNEKLF
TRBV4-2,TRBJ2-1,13,ASSQGESSYNEQF
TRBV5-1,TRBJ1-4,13,ASSSQGADGEKLF
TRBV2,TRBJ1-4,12,ASSEDRGDEKLF
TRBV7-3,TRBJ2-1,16,ASSLTPGAGGSYNEQF
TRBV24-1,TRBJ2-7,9,ATSATDRWY
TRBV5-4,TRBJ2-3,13,ASSRRVQGADTQY
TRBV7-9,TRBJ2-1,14,ASSPYWTSGRIEQF
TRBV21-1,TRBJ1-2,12,ASSKRQGARGYT
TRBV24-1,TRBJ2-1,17,ATSDSQRTSGYGMNEQF
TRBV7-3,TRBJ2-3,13,ASSLVGGSTDTQY
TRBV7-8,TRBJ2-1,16,ASSLVGTSGVVYNEQF
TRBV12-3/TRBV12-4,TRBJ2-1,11,ASSLLTGDEQF
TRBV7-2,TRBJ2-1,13,ASSNVAGPYNEQF
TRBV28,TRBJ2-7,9,ASSGRYEQY
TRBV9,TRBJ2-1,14,ASSVGLLAFYNEQF
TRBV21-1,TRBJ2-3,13,ASSKANPGPDTQY
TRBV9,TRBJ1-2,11,ASSVDINYGYT